This T cell receptor beta chain stems from a study of technical replicates of blood from a few donors. Some clones are missing from TCRdb's copy, which holds only in-frame ones; the method was immunoSEQ multiplex PCR. The sample lists about 76,000 clones; roughly 97% were seen once. The CDR3 length is 15 residues. The germline V gene has CDR1 SGHDN and CDR2 FVKESK. Trimming shortened V by 4 bases and J by 6 bases, and 15 bases separated the two germline ends. Specimen: T cells isolated from PBMCs. This rearrangement joins TRBV14 to TRBJ2-2, with D possibly TRBD2 on 5 matching bases. This TCR came from a human donor in good health. CDR3 nucleotide sequence: TGTGCCAGCAGCCCGACCCAGACGAGGGCCGGGGAGCTGTTTTTT. It translates to CASSPTQTRAGELFF.